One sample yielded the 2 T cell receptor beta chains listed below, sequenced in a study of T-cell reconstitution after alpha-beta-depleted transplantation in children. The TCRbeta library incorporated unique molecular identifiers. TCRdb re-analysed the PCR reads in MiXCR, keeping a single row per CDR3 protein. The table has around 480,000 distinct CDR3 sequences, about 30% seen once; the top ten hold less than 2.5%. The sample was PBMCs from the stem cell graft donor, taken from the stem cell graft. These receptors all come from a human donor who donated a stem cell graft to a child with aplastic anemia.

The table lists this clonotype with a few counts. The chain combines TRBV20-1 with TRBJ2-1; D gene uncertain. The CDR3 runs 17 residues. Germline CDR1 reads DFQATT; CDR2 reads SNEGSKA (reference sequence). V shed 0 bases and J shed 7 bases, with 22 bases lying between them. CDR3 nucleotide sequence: TGCAGTGCTAGAGACGAGACCAAGATTGGGTTTTGGAATGAGCAGTTCTTC. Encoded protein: CSARDETKIGFWNEQFF.

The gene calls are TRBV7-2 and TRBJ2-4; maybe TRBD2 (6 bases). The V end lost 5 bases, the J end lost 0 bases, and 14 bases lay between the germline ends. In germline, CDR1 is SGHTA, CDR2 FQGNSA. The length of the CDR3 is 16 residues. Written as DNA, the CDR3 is TGTGCCAGCAGCCACATTCTACTAGCAGCCAAAAACATTCAGTACTTC. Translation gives CASSHILLAAKNIQYF.